This passage covers 3 T cell receptor beta chains from one sample sequenced in a study of early T cells in non-severe SARS-CoV-2 infection. One entry per CDR3 protein, called by TCRdb with MiXCR from the 5' RACE reads. The data contain 70,000 to 95,000 distinct CDR3 sequences, 13% to 15% of them singletons. Sequencing used whole blood. The receptors here all came from an adult who was a healthcare worker with PCR-confirmed SARS-CoV-2 infection or an uninfected control (not recorded which).

The rearrangement joins TRBV20-1 to TRBJ2-7; 7 bases map to TRBD1. The CDR3 is 14 residues long. The junction had 9 bases not matched to a gene; V was cut back by 5 bases and J by 2 bases. CDR1 and CDR2 (germline): DFQATT, SNEGSKA (reference sequence). The DNA for the CDR3 is TGCAGTGCTTATCCGACAGGGTTGACCTACGAGCAGTACTTC. Translation gives CSAYPTGLTYEQYF.

The rearrangement uses TRBV5-4 and TRBJ2-2; 10 bases agree with TRBD1. After removal of 9 bases from V and 5 bases from J, the junction contained 7 bases not matched to a gene. This CDR3 is built from 14 residues. CDR1 is SGHNT and CDR2 is YYREEE in the germline V gene (reference sequence). CDR3 nucleotides: TGTGCCACCGCGACAGGGGGCCGAACCGGGGAGCTGTTTTTT. Translation gives CATATGGRTGELFF.

This clonotype was seen more than once but under ten times. The chain recombines TRBV6-2 or TRBV6-3 with TRBJ2-2; the match to TRBD2 covers 7 bases. From germline, CDR1 is MNHEY and CDR2 SVGEGT. The V gene end was trimmed by 2 bases and the J gene end by 3 bases; junction bases not matched to a gene: 9. This CDR3 contains 17 residues. The CDR3 DNA reads TGTGCCAGCAGTTACGGTAGACCAAGCGGGGACACCGGGGAGCTGTTTTTT. This codes for CASSYGRPSGDTGELFF.